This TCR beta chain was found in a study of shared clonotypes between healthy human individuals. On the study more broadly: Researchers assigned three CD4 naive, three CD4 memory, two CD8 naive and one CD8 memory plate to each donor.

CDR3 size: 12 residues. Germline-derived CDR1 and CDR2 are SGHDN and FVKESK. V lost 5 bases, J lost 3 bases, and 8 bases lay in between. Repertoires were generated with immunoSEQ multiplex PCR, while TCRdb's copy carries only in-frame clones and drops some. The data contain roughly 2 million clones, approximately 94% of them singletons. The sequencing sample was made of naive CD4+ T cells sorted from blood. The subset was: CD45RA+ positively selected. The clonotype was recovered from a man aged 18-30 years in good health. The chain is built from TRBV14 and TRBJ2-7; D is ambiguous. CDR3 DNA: TGTGCCAGCAGCGAAATTTACTACGAGCAGTACTTC. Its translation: CASSEIYYEQYF. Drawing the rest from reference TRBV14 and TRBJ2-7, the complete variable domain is EAGVTQFPSHSVIEKGQTVTLRCDPISGHDNLYWYRRVMGKEIKFLLHFVKESKQDESGMPNNRFLAERTGGTYSTLKVQPAELEDSGVYFCASSEIYYEQYFGPGTRLTVT.